One T cell receptor (beta chain) is described in this entry. Germline-derived CDR1 and CDR2 are LGHNA and YNFKEQ. Trimming took off 1 base at V and 6 bases at J, with 0 bases between the two ends. The CDR3 sequence is 11 residues long. This entry comes from a study of control samples from healthy donors and cancer patients. TCRdb keeps only in-frame clones here, not all; method: immunoSEQ multiplex PCR. The sample gives about 110,000 clones, 75% to 95% of which show up once; under 4.5% is in the top ten. The V gene is TRBV4-2, the J gene TRBJ2-2; D is undetermined. This receptor was obtained from a human donor in good health. The donor label of this sample is uncertain. The sample consisted of blood. The CDR3 spells CASSQAGELFF. CDR3 in DNA: TGTGCCAGCAGCCAAGCCGGGGAGCTGTTTTTT.